Presented here are 2 T cell receptor beta chains from one specimen sequenced in a study of CD4 and CD8 cells across lung adenocarcinoma regions. TCRdb analysed the PCR reads with MiXCR anew, one entry per CDR3 protein. Among some 8,000 distinct CDR3 sequences listed, 45% were seen once. Sequencing was done on a sample of CD8+ T cells from the center of a lung tumor. The receptors stem from a male donor with lung adenocarcinoma. The CD4 and CD8 labels of this study may be unreliable.

The CDR3 region is CASRRSQGNFYGYTF. The CDR3 nucleotides read TGTGCCAGCAGACGCTCACAGGGAAATTTCTATGGCTACACCTTC. This sequence joins TRBV6-1 and TRBJ1-2; D is perhaps TRBD1 (6 bases). Germline values: CDR1 MNHNS, CDR2 SASEGT. CDR3 length: 15 residues. V was trimmed by 6 bases and J by 4 bases, leaving 18 bases between them.

This chain joins TRBV10-2 and TRBJ2-5; no clear D. The length of the CDR3 is 14 residues. V lost 2 bases, J lost 3 bases, and 10 bases lay in between. Germline V CDR1 and CDR2: WSHSY, SAAADI. The CDR3 nucleotides are TGCGCCAGCAGTGAGCCGGAGCCCGAAGAGACCCAGTACTTC. This gives the protein CASSEPEPEETQYF.